In its sample, the clone carrying this T cell receptor (beta chain) was seen many times. Its antigen is not identified. Germline loops: CDR1 DFQATT, CDR2 SNEGSKA (reference sequence). This CDR3 is 14 amino acids long. Trimming at V came to 3 bases and at J to 6 bases, leaving 5 bases not matched to a gene. The data were obtained in a study of T-cell memory formation after mild COVID-19. Background on the study: TCR clusters largely stayed donor specific.

Findings and limits, study-wide: Day 37-peaking second-wave clones had unconfirmed SARS-CoV-2 specificity.

TCRdb re-called the 5' RACE reads with MiXCR, one entry per CDR3 protein. The sample carries approximately 480,000 distinct CDR3 sequences, 15% to 20% recorded once. The receptor was derived from an adult woman who had mild COVID-19 (a few samples of this study predate the infection). Cell type and time point are not known. Sequencing was done on a sample of PBMCs or a T cell subset sorted from them (not recorded which). V usage is TRBV20-1 and J usage is TRBJ1-5, with TRBD1 matching 10 bases. Here the CDR3 DNA reads TGCAGTGCTAGGAAGACAGGGGGCCGTCAGCCCCAGCATTTT. This codes for CSARKTGGRQPQHF.